This T cell receptor beta chain was found in a study of T cell clusters in autoimmune cytopenias. Study in general: Healthy donor controls had a mean age of about 50 years and median age of about 60 years.

TRB rearrangements were amplified by touch-down multiplex PCR with mixed TRB-A/B primers. TCRdb reprocessed the multiplex PCR reads and stores each CDR3 protein as one record, lacking DNA. This sample contains approximately 1,200 distinct CDR3 sequences. Each sample's input was around 250 ng genomic DNA, approximately 37,500 genome equivalents. This clonotype counts as medium-sized by frequency. This same sample was also part of a study on T cell repertoires in aging, cancer and after chemotherapy.

The TCR sequence derives from a human donor in good health. Sequencing was performed on peripheral blood.

The CDR3 sequence: CASSLSVGLNQPQHF. The chain couples TRBV12-3 or TRBV12-4 to TRBJ1-5. The CDR3 spans 15 residues.